The clone carrying this T cell receptor (beta chain) has a handful of counts. A Seattle source enrolled patients during active infection and followed them longitudinally. The CDR3 length is 16 residues. Trimming shortened V by 7 bases and J by 0 bases, and 18 bases separated the two germline ends. This entry is derived from a study of blood T cell repertoires in COVID-19. The overall study: The United States, Italy and Spain were the sources of the acute and convalescent COVID-19 samples. From T cells, B-cell-depleted T cells, or PBMCs came the material, which was cDNA or gDNA.

Original analysis: For nucleated cells, counts were estimated from reference gene primer amplification. Only in-frame clones appear in the TCRdb table, and some are missing; sequencing was by immunoSEQ multiplex PCR. V, J and clone size derive from that table, while D and trimming were established from the DNA sequence. The repertoire holds about 320,000 clones, with over 85% as singletons. The source of this sequence is a woman between 25 and 40 years old with COVID-19, enrolled during active disease. The V gene is TRBV23-1, the J gene TRBJ1-1, with D possibly being TRBD1 (6 bases). TRBV23-1 is an ORF, with its function uncertain. Sequencing was carried out using peripheral blood. The CDR3, as DNA: TGCGCCAGCAAATTACCGCGGACAGAGCTGAACACTGAAGCTTTCTTT. It is translated as CASKLPRTELNTEAFF.